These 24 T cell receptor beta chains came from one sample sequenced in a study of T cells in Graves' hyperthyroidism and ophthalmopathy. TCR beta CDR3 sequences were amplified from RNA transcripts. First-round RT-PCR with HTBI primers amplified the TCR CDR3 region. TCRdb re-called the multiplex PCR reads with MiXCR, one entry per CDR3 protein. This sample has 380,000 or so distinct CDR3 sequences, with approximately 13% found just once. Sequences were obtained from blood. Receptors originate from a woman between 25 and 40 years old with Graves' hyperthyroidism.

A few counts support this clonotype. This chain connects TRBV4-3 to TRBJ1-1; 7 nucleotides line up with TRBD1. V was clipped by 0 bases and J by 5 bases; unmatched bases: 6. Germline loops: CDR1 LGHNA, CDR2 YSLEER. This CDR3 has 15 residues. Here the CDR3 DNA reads TGCGCCAGCAGCCAAGAATTGACAGGGCGGACTGAAGCTTTCTTT. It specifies CASSQELTGRTEAFF.

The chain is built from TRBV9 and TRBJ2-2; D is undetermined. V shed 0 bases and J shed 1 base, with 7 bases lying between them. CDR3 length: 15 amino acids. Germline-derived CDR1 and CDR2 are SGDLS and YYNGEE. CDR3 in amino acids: CASSVEGQNTGELFF. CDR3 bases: TGTGCCAGCAGCGTAGAAGGGCAGAACACCGGGGAGCTGTTTTTT.

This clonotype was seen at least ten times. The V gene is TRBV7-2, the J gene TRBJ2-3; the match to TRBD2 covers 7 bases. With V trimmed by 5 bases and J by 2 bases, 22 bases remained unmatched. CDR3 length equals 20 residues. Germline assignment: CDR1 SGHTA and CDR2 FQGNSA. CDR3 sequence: CASSLLIPSVVAGFTDTQYF. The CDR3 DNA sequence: TGTGCCAGCAGCCTCCTAATCCCGAGTGTGGTAGCGGGTTTCACAGATACGCAGTATTTT.

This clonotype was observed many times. The CDR3: CASLFDPRKLAPLDEQYF. The CDR3 DNA reads TGTGCCAGCCTCTTCGATCCACGGAAACTAGCCCCACTGGACGAGCAGTACTTC. V gene TRBV6-4 combines with J gene TRBJ2-7; D might be TRBD2 (6 bases). Germline loops: CDR1 MRHNA, CDR2 SNTAGT. CDR3 size: 18 residues. The V end was cut by 8 bases, the J end by 5 bases, with 31 bases between.

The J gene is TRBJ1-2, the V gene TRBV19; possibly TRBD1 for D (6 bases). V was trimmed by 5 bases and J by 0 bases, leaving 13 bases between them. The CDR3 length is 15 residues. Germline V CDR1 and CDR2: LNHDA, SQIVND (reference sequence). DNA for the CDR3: TGTGCCAGTAGTGCGACAGGATTGACTAACTATGGCTACACCTTC. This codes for CASSATGLTNYGYTF.

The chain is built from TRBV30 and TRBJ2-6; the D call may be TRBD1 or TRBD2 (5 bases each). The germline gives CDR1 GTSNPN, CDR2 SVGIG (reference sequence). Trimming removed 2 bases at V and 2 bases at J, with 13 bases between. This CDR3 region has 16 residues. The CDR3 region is CAWSIFQGAGANVLTF. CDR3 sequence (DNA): TGTGCCTGGAGTATATTCCAGGGAGCTGGGGCCAACGTCCTGACTTTC.

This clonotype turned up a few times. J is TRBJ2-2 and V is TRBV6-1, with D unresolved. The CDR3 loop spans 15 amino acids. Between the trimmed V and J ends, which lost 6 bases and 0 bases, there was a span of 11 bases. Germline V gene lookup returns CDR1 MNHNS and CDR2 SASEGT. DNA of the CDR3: TGTGCCAGCAGATTCATTACACCGAACACCGGGGAGCTGTTTTTT. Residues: CASRFITPNTGELFF.

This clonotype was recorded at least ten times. CDR3 in amino acids: CAISESLTGGFYEQYF. The CDR3 DNA sequence: TGTGCCATCAGTGAGTCTTTGACAGGGGGCTTTTACGAGCAGTACTTC. The J gene is TRBJ2-7, the V gene TRBV10-3, with TRBD1 matching 10 bases. The CDR3 length is 16 residues. The V segment lost 0 bases and the J segment 4 bases; nucleotides outside the gene matches: 6. Germline assignment: CDR1 ENHRY and CDR2 SYGVKD.

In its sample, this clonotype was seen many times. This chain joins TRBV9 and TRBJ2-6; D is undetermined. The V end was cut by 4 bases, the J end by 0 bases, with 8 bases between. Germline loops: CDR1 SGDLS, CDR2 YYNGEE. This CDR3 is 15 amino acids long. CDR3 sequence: CASSPEDSGANVLTF. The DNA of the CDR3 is TGTGCCAGCAGCCCAGAGGACTCTGGGGCCAACGTCCTGACTTTC.

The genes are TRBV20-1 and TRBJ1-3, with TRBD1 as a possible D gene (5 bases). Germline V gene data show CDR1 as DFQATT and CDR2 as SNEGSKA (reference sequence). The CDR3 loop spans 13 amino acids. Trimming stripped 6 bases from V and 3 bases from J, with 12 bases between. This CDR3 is CSAPRVRGNTIYF. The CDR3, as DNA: TGCAGTGCCCCCAGGGTCCGTGGAAACACCATATATTTT.

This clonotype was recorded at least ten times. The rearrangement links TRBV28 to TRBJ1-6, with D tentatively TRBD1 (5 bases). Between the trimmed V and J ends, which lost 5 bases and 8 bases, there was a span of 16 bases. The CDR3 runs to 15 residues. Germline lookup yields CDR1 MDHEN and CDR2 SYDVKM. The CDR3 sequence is CASSKIQGPDSPLHF. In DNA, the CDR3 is TGTGCCAGCAGTAAAATTCAGGGACCCGATTCACCCCTCCACTTT.

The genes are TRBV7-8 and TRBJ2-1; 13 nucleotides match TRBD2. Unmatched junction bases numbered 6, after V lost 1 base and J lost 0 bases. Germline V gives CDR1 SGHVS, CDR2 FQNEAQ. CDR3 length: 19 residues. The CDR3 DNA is TGTGCCAGCAGCTTAGGTAGGACTAGCGGGGGAAGCTCCTACAATGAGCAGTTCTTC. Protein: CASSLGRTSGGSSYNEQFF.

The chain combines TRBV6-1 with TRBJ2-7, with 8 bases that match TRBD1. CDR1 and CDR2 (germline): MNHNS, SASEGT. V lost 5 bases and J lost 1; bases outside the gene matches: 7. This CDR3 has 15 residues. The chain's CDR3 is CASSLGQGASYEQYF. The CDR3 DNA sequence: TGTGCCAGCAGTTTAGGTCAGGGGGCTTCCTACGAGCAGTACTTC.

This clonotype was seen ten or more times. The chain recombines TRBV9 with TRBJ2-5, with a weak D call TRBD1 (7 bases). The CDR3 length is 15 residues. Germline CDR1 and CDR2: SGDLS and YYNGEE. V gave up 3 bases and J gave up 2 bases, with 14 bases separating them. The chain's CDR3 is CASSARDSVQETQYF. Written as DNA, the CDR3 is TGTGCCAGCAGCGCGCGGGACAGCGTTCAAGAGACCCAGTACTTC.

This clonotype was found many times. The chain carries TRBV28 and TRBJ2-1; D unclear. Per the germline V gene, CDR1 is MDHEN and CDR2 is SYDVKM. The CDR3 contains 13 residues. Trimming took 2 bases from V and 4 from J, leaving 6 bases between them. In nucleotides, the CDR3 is TGTGCCAGCAGTTTAGTGGCATACAATGAGCAGTTCTTC. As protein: CASSLVAYNEQFF.

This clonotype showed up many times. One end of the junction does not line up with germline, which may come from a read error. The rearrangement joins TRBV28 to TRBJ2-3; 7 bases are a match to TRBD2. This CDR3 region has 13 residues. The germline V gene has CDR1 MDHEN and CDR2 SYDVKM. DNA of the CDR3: TGCGTCTCGGTGGGACTAACAACAGATACGCAGTATTTT. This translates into CVSVGLTTDTQYF.

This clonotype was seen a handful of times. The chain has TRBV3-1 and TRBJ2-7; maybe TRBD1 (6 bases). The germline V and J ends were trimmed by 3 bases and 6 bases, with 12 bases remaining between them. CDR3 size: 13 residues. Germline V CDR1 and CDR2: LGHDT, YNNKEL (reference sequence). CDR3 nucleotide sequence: TGTGCCAGCAGCCAGAACAGGGTGGGCGAGCAGTACTTC. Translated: CASSQNRVGEQYF.

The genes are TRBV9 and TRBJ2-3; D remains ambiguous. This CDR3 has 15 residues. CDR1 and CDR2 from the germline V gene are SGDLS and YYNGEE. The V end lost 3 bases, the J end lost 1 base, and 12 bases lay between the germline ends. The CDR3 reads CASSGAFPGTDTQYF. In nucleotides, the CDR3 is TGTGCCAGCAGCGGCGCCTTTCCGGGCACAGATACGCAGTATTTT.

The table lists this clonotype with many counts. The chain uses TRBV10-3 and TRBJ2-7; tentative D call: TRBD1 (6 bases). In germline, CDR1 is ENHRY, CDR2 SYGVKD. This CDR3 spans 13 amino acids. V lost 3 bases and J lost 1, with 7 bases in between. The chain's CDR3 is CAISDGTSYEQYF. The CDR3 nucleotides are TGTGCCATCAGTGATGGGACATCCTACGAGCAGTACTTC.

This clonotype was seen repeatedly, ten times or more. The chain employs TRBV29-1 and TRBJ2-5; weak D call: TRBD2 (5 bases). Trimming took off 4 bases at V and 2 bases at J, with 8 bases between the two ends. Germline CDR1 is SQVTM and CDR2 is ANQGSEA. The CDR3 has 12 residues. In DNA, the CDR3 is TGCAGCGTTGTCCGGGGACAAGAGACCCAGTACTTC. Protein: CSVVRGQETQYF.

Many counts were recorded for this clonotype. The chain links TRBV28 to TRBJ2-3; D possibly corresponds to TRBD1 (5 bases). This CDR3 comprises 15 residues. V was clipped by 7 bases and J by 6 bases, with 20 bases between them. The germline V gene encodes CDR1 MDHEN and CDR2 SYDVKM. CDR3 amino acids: CASTNGVQGSDTQYF. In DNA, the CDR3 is TGTGCCAGCACCAATGGGGTGCAGGGTTCGGATACGCAGTATTTT.

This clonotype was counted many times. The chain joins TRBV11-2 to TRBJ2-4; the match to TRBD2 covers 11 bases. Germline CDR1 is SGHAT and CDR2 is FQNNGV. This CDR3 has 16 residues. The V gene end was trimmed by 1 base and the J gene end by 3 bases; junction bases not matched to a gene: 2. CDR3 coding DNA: TGTGCCAGCAGCTTAGGGACTAGCGGGTACAAAAACATTCAGTACTTC. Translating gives CASSLGTSGYKNIQYF.

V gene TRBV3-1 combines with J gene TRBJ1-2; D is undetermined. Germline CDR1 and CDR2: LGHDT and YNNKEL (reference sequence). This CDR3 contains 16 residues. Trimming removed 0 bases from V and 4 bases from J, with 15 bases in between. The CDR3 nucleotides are TGTGCCAGCAGCCAAGACCCGCCATCATCTATCTATGGCTACACCTTC. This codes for CASSQDPPSSIYGYTF.

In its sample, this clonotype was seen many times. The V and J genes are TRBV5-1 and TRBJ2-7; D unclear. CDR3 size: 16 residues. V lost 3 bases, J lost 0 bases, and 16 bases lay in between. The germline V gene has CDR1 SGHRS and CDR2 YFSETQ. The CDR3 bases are TGCGCCAGCAGCTATCTACTAACAACCAGCTCCTACGAGCAGTACTTC. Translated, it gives CASSYLLTTSSYEQYF. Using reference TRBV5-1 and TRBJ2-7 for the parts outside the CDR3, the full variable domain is KAGVTQTPRYLIKTRGQQVTLSCSPISGHRSVSWYQQTPGQGLQFLFEYFSETQRNKGNFPGRFSGRQFSNSRSEMNVSTLELGDSALYLCASSYLLTTSSYEQYFGPGTRLTVT.